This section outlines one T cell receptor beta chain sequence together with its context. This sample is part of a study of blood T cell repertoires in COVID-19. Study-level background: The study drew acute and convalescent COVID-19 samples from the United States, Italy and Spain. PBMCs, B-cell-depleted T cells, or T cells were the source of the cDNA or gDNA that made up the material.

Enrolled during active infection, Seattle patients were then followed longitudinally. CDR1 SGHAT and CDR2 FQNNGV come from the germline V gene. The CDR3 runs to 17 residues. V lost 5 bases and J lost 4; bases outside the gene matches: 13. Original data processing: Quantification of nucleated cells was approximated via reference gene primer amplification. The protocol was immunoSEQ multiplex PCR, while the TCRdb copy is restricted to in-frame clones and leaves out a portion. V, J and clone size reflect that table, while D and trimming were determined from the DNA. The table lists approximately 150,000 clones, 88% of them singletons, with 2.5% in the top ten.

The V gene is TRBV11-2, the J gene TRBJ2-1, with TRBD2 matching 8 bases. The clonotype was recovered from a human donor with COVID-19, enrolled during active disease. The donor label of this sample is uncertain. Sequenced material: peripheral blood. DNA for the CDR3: TGTGCCAGCAGCCCGACCCGGGGCTCTAGCGGGTACAATGAGCAGTTCTTC. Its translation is CASSPTRGSSGYNEQFF.